This TCR beta chain comes out of a study of blood T cell repertoires in COVID-19. Study in general: PBMCs, B-cell-depleted T cells, or T cells were the source of the cDNA or gDNA that made up the material.

This clone was counted many times. The same CDR3 can be traced to other DNA sequences in this sample. Seattle patients were enrolled while actively infected and followed longitudinally. The germline V gene has CDR1 SGHDT and CDR2 YYEEEE. V dropped 3 bases and J dropped 1 base, with 16 bases sitting between them. The CDR3 contains 16 residues. Original analysis: From reference gene primer amplification, estimates of nucleated cell counts were derived. Data came from immunoSEQ multiplex PCR; TCRdb stores just in-frame clones and leaves some out. V and J calls and clone size come straight from that table; D and trimming were deduced from the DNA. The profile covers 250,000 to 300,000 clones, with 70% to 90% appearing a single time and about an eighth taken by the ten largest.

This TCR derives from a woman in her 70s with COVID-19, enrolled during active disease. The specimen sequenced was peripheral blood. The genes are TRBV5-6 and TRBJ1-1; possibly TRBD1 for D (6 bases). CDR3 region: CASSWGGPGANTEAFF. The CDR3 DNA reads TGTGCCAGCAGCTGGGGGGGACCGGGGGCGAACACTGAAGCTTTCTTT.